This TCR beta chain derives from a study of long-term antiretroviral therapy in people with HIV. Remarks on this clone: What it recognizes is unknown.

Version v3.0 of the immunoSEQ assay was performed at survey level. The assay was immunoSEQ multiplex PCR, and TCRdb's table has in-frame clones only and misses some. The sample has tens of thousands of clones; about 84% are singletons. Points from the study as a whole: Gathering of blood took place between about 2004 and 2018, possibly under older ART regimens. Diversity increased after ART yet remained lower than in transplant donor controls.

There are 15 residues in the CDR3. CDR1 and CDR2 from the germline V gene are SGHVS and FQNEAQ. The V end was cut by 1 base, the J end by 0 bases, with 9 bases between. The genes are TRBV7-8 and TRBJ1-1; possible D gene TRBD1, 5 bases. The TCR sequence derives from a middle-aged man with HIV. The specimen was unsorted PBMCs, collected 0.5 years before starting antiretroviral therapy. Written as DNA, the CDR3 is TGTGCCAGCAGCTTAGACGCAGGGTTGAACACTGAAGCTTTCTTT. Protein product: CASSLDAGLNTEAFF.